This TCR beta chain was captured in a study of T cell repertoires and Cas9 in healthy adults. Overall study: CD4 and CD8 compartments: SpCas9-reactive T cells profiled for potency, cytotoxicity, lineage. Study-wide results and caveats: In vitro, SpCas9-reactive Tregs were reported to curb effector T cell proliferation and function.

The repertoire was sequenced with immunoSEQ multiplex PCR; TCRdb's copy has only in-frame clones and lacks some. The repertoire holds fewer than 2,000 clones, with roughly 93% as singletons. Germline CDR1 and CDR2: MNHEY and SVGAGI. V lost 6 bases, J lost 5 bases, and 14 bases lay in between. This CDR3 region has 15 residues. The sequenced material came from SpCas9-reactive CD4+ effector T cells (CD137+, CD154-, CD25-, CD127+) from PBMCs; culture status not recorded. The chain is built from TRBV6-5 and TRBJ1-6; D remains ambiguous. The clonotype was recovered from a human donor in good health. The CDR3 loop is CASSPGQANNSPLHF. The DNA for the CDR3 is TGTGCCAGCAGCCCCGGGCAGGCTAATAATTCACCCCTCCACTTT.